This section outlines one TCR beta chain sequence together with its context. Recruitment covered over 20 US areas and drew participants whose ages spanned roughly 18 to 89 years. This sample was included in a study of blood T cell repertoires in COVID-19. Study context: PBMCs, B-cell-depleted T cells, or T cells provided the cDNA or gDNA that made up the material.

The CDR3 consists of 14 residues. Germline V gene sequence: CDR1 SGHDN, CDR2 FVKESK. V shed 0 bases and J shed 6 bases, with 6 bases lying between them. Original processing notes: Researchers report that nucleated cell counts were estimated from reference gene primer amplification. Profiling relied on immunoSEQ multiplex PCR, and the TCRdb table lists in-frame clones only, not all of them. That table furnishes V, J and clone size, whereas the DNA furnished D and trimming. Among 250,000 or so clones, approximately 90% were seen once, and the ten largest hold under 2.5%. The J gene is TRBJ1-6, the V gene TRBV14; D is uncertain. The sequenced sample was PBMCs or T cells enriched from blood (not recorded which). This TCR came from a middle-aged woman with acute COVID-19. This CDR3 reads CASSQELPNSPLHF. CDR3 nucleotides: TGTGCCAGCAGCCAAGAACTGCCTAATTCACCCCTCCACTTT. The variable domain in full, completed from reference TRBV14 and TRBJ1-6, reads EAGVTQFPSHSVIEKGQTVTLRCDPISGHDNLYWYRRVMGKEIKFLLHFVKESKQDESGMPNNRFLAERTGGTYSTLKVQPAELEDSGVYFCASSQELPNSPLHFGNGTRLTVT.